The rows below give T cell receptor beta chains drawn from one sample of a study of CD8 T cells in Susac syndrome. TCRdb processed the immunoSEQ multiplex PCR reads anew with MiXCR; each CDR3 protein has one entry. The sample includes some 110,000 distinct CDR3 sequences, nearly 96% of them seen just once. The source material was CD4+ T cells from PBMCs. The source of these receptors is a human donor with Susac syndrome. The CDR3 runs from the conserved cysteine through the conserved F or W. Fields, in order: CDR3 length, clone size, D gene, J gene, V gene, CDR3 DNA, CDR3 protein. D genes are given only for firm matches. The listing skips clone size in some rows; elsewhere it reads once, few, many or a size class.

len: 16
abundance: .
d_gene: .
j_gene: TRBJ2-1
v_gene: TRBV5-1
CDR3nt: TGCGCCAGCAGCCGCCCTAGCGCGGTCTCCTACAATGAGCAGTTCTTC
CDR3aa: CASSRPSAVSYNEQFF

len: 13
abundance: .
d_gene: .
j_gene: TRBJ1-5
v_gene: TRBV30
CDR3nt: TGTGCCTGGAGTGTACAGCGGAACCAGCCCCAGCATTTT
CDR3aa: CAWSVQRNQPQHF

len: 15
abundance: .
d_gene: .
j_gene: TRBJ2-1
v_gene: TRBV7-9
CDR3nt: TGTGCCAGCAGCTCTAAGGACAGCCGCTACAATGAGCAGTTCTTC
CDR3aa: CASSSKDSRYNEQFF

len: 12
abundance: .
d_gene: .
j_gene: TRBJ2-1
v_gene: TRBV12-3/TRBV12-4
CDR3nt: TGTGCCAGCAGTTTGAGTGCAAGTAGCCAGTTCTTC
CDR3aa: CASSLSASSQFF

len: 12
abundance: .
d_gene: .
j_gene: TRBJ2-5
v_gene: TRBV28
CDR3nt: TGTGCCAGCAACAACCCAATGGAGACCCAGTACTTC
CDR3aa: CASNNPMETQYF

len: 13
abundance: .
d_gene: .
j_gene: TRBJ2-5
v_gene: TRBV5-1
CDR3nt: TGCGCCAGCAGTTCCAGCGACGGAGAGACCCAGTACTTC
CDR3aa: CASSSSDGETQYF

len: 18
abundance: .
d_gene: TRBD1
j_gene: TRBJ2-6
v_gene: TRBV24-1
CDR3nt: TGTGCCACCCCCTTCCGGACAGGGGGCGTCTCTGGGGCCAACGTCCTGACTTTC
CDR3aa: CATPFRTGGVSGANVLTF

len: 14
abundance: .
d_gene: .
j_gene: TRBJ2-3
v_gene: TRBV20-1
CDR3nt: TGCAGTGCTAGAGACCCTACAGGGCCAGATACGCAGTATTTT
CDR3aa: CSARDPTGPDTQYF

len: 11
abundance: .
d_gene: .
j_gene: TRBJ2-7
v_gene: TRBV18
CDR3nt: TGTGCCAGCTCACAGGGTTCCGAGCAGTACTTC
CDR3aa: CASSQGSEQYF

len: 14
abundance: .
d_gene: .
j_gene: TRBJ2-2
v_gene: TRBV3-1
CDR3nt: TGTGCCAGCAGCCAAGGACTAAACACCGGGGAGCTGTTTTTT
CDR3aa: CASSQGLNTGELFF

len: 15
abundance: .
d_gene: .
j_gene: TRBJ1-5
v_gene: TRBV20-1
CDR3nt: TGCAGTGCTAGTCGGTCTCTAGGTGGCAATCAGCCCCAGCATTTT
CDR3aa: CSASRSLGGNQPQHF

len: 14
abundance: .
d_gene: .
j_gene: TRBJ2-2
v_gene: TRBV30
CDR3nt: TGTGCCTGGAGCGCGAGGGCGACTACCGGGGAGCTGTTTTTT
CDR3aa: CAWSARATTGELFF

len: 12
abundance: once
d_gene: .
j_gene: TRBJ1-2
v_gene: TRBV5-8
CDR3nt: TGTGCCAGCAGCTTGGTGGCGCGCGGCTACACCTTC
CDR3aa: CASSLVARGYTF

len: 13
abundance: .
d_gene: .
j_gene: TRBJ1-5
v_gene: TRBV6-6
CDR3nt: TGTGCCAGCAGTTTAAGGGGGAGGGAGCCCCAGCATTTT
CDR3aa: CASSLRGREPQHF

len: 14
abundance: .
d_gene: TRBD1
j_gene: TRBJ1-2
v_gene: TRBV7-8
CDR3nt: TGTGCCAGCAGCCTTAGGACAGGGAGCTATGGCTACACCTTC
CDR3aa: CASSLRTGSYGYTF

len: 15
abundance: once
d_gene: .
j_gene: TRBJ1-5
v_gene: TRBV20-1
CDR3nt: TGCAGTGCTAGACATGGGGAAGGAGGGGATCAGCCCCAGCATTTT
CDR3aa: CSARHGEGGDQPQHF

len: 15
abundance: .
d_gene: .
j_gene: TRBJ2-1
v_gene: TRBV5-1
CDR3nt: TGCGCCAGCAGCTTAATAGGCAGCAAAGACAATGAGCAGTTCTTC
CDR3aa: CASSLIGSKDNEQFF

len: 13
abundance: .
d_gene: TRBD1
j_gene: TRBJ1-1
v_gene: TRBV24-1
CDR3nt: TGTGCCACCAGTGACTACAGGGGCACTGAAGCTTTCTTT
CDR3aa: CATSDYRGTEAFF

len: 13
abundance: .
d_gene: .
j_gene: TRBJ1-5
v_gene: TRBV20-1
CDR3nt: TGCAGTGCTAGAGATATTTCGGCCGGGCCCCAGCATTTT
CDR3aa: CSARDISAGPQHF

len: 15
abundance: .
d_gene: .
j_gene: TRBJ2-1
v_gene: TRBV29-1
CDR3nt: TGCAGCGTTCCCCGGGGCGCAAGGAGCGACAATGAGCAGTTCTTC
CDR3aa: CSVPRGARSDNEQFF

len: 14
abundance: .
d_gene: TRBD1
j_gene: TRBJ2-5
v_gene: TRBV20-1
CDR3nt: TGCAGTGCTAGTTGGGCCAGGGGGCGGGAGACCCAGTACTTC
CDR3aa: CSASWARGRETQYF

len: 12
abundance: .
d_gene: .
j_gene: TRBJ2-7
v_gene: TRBV5-1
CDR3nt: TGCGCCAGCAGCTCTAACAACTACGAGCAGTACTTC
CDR3aa: CASSSNNYEQYF

len: 14
abundance: .
d_gene: .
j_gene: TRBJ1-5
v_gene: TRBV7-2
CDR3nt: TGTGCCAGCAGCTTCGCCGGTGCCAATCAGCCCCAGCATTTT
CDR3aa: CASSFAGANQPQHF

len: 13
abundance: .
d_gene: .
j_gene: TRBJ2-5
v_gene: TRBV20-1
CDR3nt: TGCAGTGCTCTGTGGCAGAGCCAAGAGACCCAGTACTTC
CDR3aa: CSALWQSQETQYF

len: 11
abundance: .
d_gene: .
j_gene: TRBJ2-5
v_gene: TRBV6-6
CDR3nt: TGTGCCACCTCCATGCAAGAGACCCAGTACTTC
CDR3aa: CATSMQETQYF

len: 13
abundance: .
d_gene: .
j_gene: TRBJ2-1
v_gene: TRBV29-1
CDR3nt: TGCAGCGCCAGTAGCGGAGTATACAATGAGCAGTTCTTC
CDR3aa: CSASSGVYNEQFF

len: 16
abundance: .
d_gene: TRBD1
j_gene: TRBJ1-5
v_gene: TRBV6-1
CDR3nt: TGTGCCAGCAGTCTGACAGGGGCCCGGGGCAATCAGCCCCAGCATTTT
CDR3aa: CASSLTGARGNQPQHF

len: 13
abundance: .
d_gene: .
j_gene: TRBJ1-2
v_gene: TRBV28
CDR3nt: TGTGCCAGCAGGCCGACGACTGCGCTCGTCTACACCTTC
CDR3aa: CASRPTTALVYTF

len: 11
abundance: .
d_gene: .
j_gene: TRBJ2-7
v_gene: TRBV19
CDR3nt: TGTGCCAGCGCGGGACAAAACGAGCAGTACTTC
CDR3aa: CASAGQNEQYF

len: 15
abundance: .
d_gene: .
j_gene: TRBJ2-7
v_gene: TRBV19
CDR3nt: TGTGCCAGTAGTTCCCGACAGGCTCCCTCCTACGAGCAGTACTTC
CDR3aa: CASSSRQAPSYEQYF

len: 15
abundance: .
d_gene: .
j_gene: TRBJ2-2
v_gene: TRBV6-5
CDR3nt: TGTGCCAGCAGTTCCCCTGGGGGCTTGGCCGGGGAGCTGTTTTTT
CDR3aa: CASSSPGGLAGELFF

len: 15
abundance: .
d_gene: .
j_gene: TRBJ2-1
v_gene: TRBV7-7
CDR3nt: TGTGCTAGCAGCCCGGGGACCTTTAACGGGGATGAGCAGTTCTTC
CDR3aa: CASSPGTFNGDEQFF

len: 14
abundance: .
d_gene: TRBD1
j_gene: TRBJ2-1
v_gene: TRBV29-1
CDR3nt: TGCAGCAGCTCTGGGACAGGGGTATACAATGAGCAGTTCTTC
CDR3aa: CSSSGTGVYNEQFF

len: 15
abundance: .
d_gene: .
j_gene: TRBJ2-7
v_gene: TRBV4-2
CDR3nt: TGTGCCAGCAGCCAAGGTTCCGGGCAATCCTACGAGCAGTACTTC
CDR3aa: CASSQGSGQSYEQYF

len: 13
abundance: .
d_gene: TRBD1
j_gene: TRBJ2-7
v_gene: TRBV6-6
CDR3nt: TGTGCCAGCAGCGACAGGGGGCTCTACGAGCAGTACTTC
CDR3aa: CASSDRGLYEQYF

len: 14
abundance: .
d_gene: TRBD1
j_gene: TRBJ2-5
v_gene: TRBV7-2
CDR3nt: TGTGCCAGCAGCCAAGGGGGCAGGGTAGAGACCCAGTACTTC
CDR3aa: CASSQGGRVETQYF

len: 14
abundance: .
d_gene: .
j_gene: TRBJ2-3
v_gene: TRBV27
CDR3nt: TGTGCCAGCAGTTCGAGCGTGGGGGTAGATACGCAGTATTTT
CDR3aa: CASSSSVGVDTQYF

len: 14
abundance: .
d_gene: .
j_gene: TRBJ1-5
v_gene: TRBV24-1
CDR3nt: TGTGCCACCAGTTCAGGGCGCGGGAATCAGCCCCAGCATTTT
CDR3aa: CATSSGRGNQPQHF

len: 13
abundance: .
d_gene: .
j_gene: TRBJ2-3
v_gene: TRBV12-3/TRBV12-4
CDR3nt: TGTGCCAGCCTCAGGACAGGCACAGATACGCAGTATTTT
CDR3aa: CASLRTGTDTQYF

len: 13
abundance: .
d_gene: TRBD1
j_gene: TRBJ2-7
v_gene: TRBV7-2
CDR3nt: TGTGCCAGCAGCGAGACAGGGACCTACGAGCAGTACTTC
CDR3aa: CASSETGTYEQYF

len: 17
abundance: .
d_gene: TRBD2
j_gene: TRBJ2-5
v_gene: TRBV7-2
CDR3nt: TGTGCCAGCAGCCCCGGACTAGCGGGGGGTTTGGGAGAGACCCAGTACTTC
CDR3aa: CASSPGLAGGLGETQYF

len: 18
abundance: once
d_gene: TRBD2
j_gene: TRBJ2-1
v_gene: TRBV12-3/TRBV12-4
CDR3nt: TGTGCCAGCAGATCCCTAGCTCAGACTAGCGGGAGTTGGAATGAGCAGTTCTTC
CDR3aa: CASRSLAQTSGSWNEQFF

len: 14
abundance: once
d_gene: .
j_gene: TRBJ1-2
v_gene: TRBV12-5
CDR3nt: TGTGCTAGTGGTTTGGCAACAGCTAACTATGGCTACACCTTC
CDR3aa: CASGLATANYGYTF

len: 16
abundance: .
d_gene: .
j_gene: TRBJ2-3
v_gene: TRBV6-2/TRBV6-3
CDR3nt: TGTGCCAGCACCGAGAGCCGGAGACAGCTCACAGATACGCAGTATTTT
CDR3aa: CASTESRRQLTDTQYF

len: 12
abundance: .
d_gene: .
j_gene: TRBJ1-2
v_gene: TRBV20-1
CDR3nt: TGCAGTGCTTCTCAGGGCTACTATGGCTACACCTTC
CDR3aa: CSASQGYYGYTF

len: 15
abundance: .
d_gene: .
j_gene: TRBJ2-7
v_gene: TRBV28
CDR3nt: TGTGCCAGCAGTTCCCACTGGGCGAGCGCCGGGGAGCAGTACTTC
CDR3aa: CASSSHWASAGEQYF

len: 15
abundance: .
d_gene: .
j_gene: TRBJ2-1
v_gene: TRBV3-1
CDR3nt: TGTGCCAGCAGCCAAGATCTAGGGGGATACAATGAGCAGTTCTTC
CDR3aa: CASSQDLGGYNEQFF

len: 12
abundance: .
d_gene: .
j_gene: TRBJ2-2
v_gene: TRBV2
CDR3nt: TGTGCCAGCGGGTGGAACACCGGGGAGCTGTTTTTT
CDR3aa: CASGWNTGELFF

len: 16
abundance: .
d_gene: .
j_gene: TRBJ2-1
v_gene: TRBV20-1
CDR3nt: TGCAGTGCAAGGACCCTCTCCGCTAGCGCTTACAATGAGCAGTTCTTC
CDR3aa: CSARTLSASAYNEQFF

len: 13
abundance: .
d_gene: .
j_gene: TRBJ2-7
v_gene: TRBV14
CDR3nt: TGTGCCAGCAGCCAAGTTAGGGCGGGGGAGCAGTACTTC
CDR3aa: CASSQVRAGEQYF

len: 14
abundance: .
d_gene: TRBD1
j_gene: TRBJ2-7
v_gene: TRBV5-1
CDR3nt: TGCGCCAGCAGCATGAGAGACAGGGGCCCCGAGCAGTACTTC
CDR3aa: CASSMRDRGPEQYF

len: 14
abundance: .
d_gene: .
j_gene: TRBJ2-2
v_gene: TRBV19
CDR3nt: TGTGCCAGTAGTATCAAAGCGAACACCGGGGAGCTGTTTTTT
CDR3aa: CASSIKANTGELFF